The rows below give T cell receptor beta chains drawn from one sample of a study of T cell responses to AZD1222 COVID-19 vaccine. Sequencing was performed with immunoSEQ multiplex PCR; in TCRdb, only in-frame clones are kept and a portion is missing. The sample has approximately 120,000 clones, about 79% seen once. The sequences come from peripheral blood, collected 28 days after the second AZD1222 dose. The source of these receptors is an adult who received the AZD1222 COVID-19 vaccine. CDR3s include the opening cysteine and the closing phenylalanine or tryptophan. A D gene is named only where the DNA matches it firmly. Size tells how often a clone was seen (once, few, many) or the class of an expanded clone, and some rows leave it out.

clone size,D gene,V gene,J gene,CDR3 protein,CDR3 DNA
few,NA,TRBV28,TRBJ1-5,CASSSGGRDQPQHF,TGTGCCAGCAGTTCGGGGGGCCGAGATCAGCCCCAGCATTTT
NA,NA,TRBV5-1,TRBJ1-2,CASSLATGGYGYTF,TGCGCCAGCAGCTTGGCCACAGGAGGCTATGGCTACACCTTC
once,NA,TRBV5-8,TRBJ1-4,CASSLALSQDFVKLFF,TGTGCCAGCAGCTTGGCCTTGTCACAGGATTTTGTAAAACTGTTTTTT
once,TRBD1,TRBV5-8,TRBJ1-2,CASSLGRGDGYTF,TGTGCCAGCAGCTTGGGCAGGGGGGATGGCTACACCTTC
NA,NA,TRBV7-9,TRBJ1-1,CASSTTSNTEAFF,TGTGCCAGCAGCACTACATCGAACACTGAAGCTTTCTTT
NA,NA,TRBV7-2,TRBJ1-5,CASHRGGNQPQHF,TGTGCCAGCCACAGAGGCGGAAATCAGCCCCAGCATTTT
few,NA,TRBV18,TRBJ1-5,CASSTESSNQPQHF,TGTGCCAGCTCTACCGAAAGTAGCAATCAGCCCCAGCATTTT
NA,NA,TRBV5-1,TRBJ2-7,CASSGTNYEQYF,TGCGCCAGCAGTGGCACGAACTACGAGCAGTACTTC
NA,NA,TRBV5-6,TRBJ2-6,CASSLPGSGANVLTF,TGTGCCAGCAGCTTGCCAGGCTCTGGGGCCAACGTCCTGACTTTC
NA,TRBD1,TRBV18,TRBJ1-5,CASSRGQGPNQPQHF,TGTGCCAGCTCACGAGGACAGGGACCGAATCAGCCCCAGCATTTT
few,NA,TRBV12-3/TRBV12-4,TRBJ1-1,CASSLGPNTEAFF,TGTGCCAGCAGTTTGGGCCCTAACACTGAAGCTTTCTTT
NA,NA,TRBV18,TRBJ1-2,CASSPPQGVGGYTF,TGTGCCAGCTCACCACCACAGGGTGTCGGTGGCTACACCTTC
NA,NA,TRBV30,TRBJ1-1,CAWGDKYTEAFF,TGTGCCTGGGGAGATAAGTACACTGAAGCTTTCTTT
NA,TRBD2,TRBV18,TRBJ2-3,CASSPTSGGAADTQYF,TGTGCCAGCTCCCCCACTAGCGGGGGGGCTGCAGATACGCAGTATTTT
once,NA,TRBV6-5,TRBJ2-7,CASSPLGSTYEQYF,TGTGCCAGCAGTCCGCTCGGCAGCACCTACGAGCAGTACTTC
NA,TRBD2,TRBV6-5,TRBJ2-7,CASSYSLSGGVYEQYF,TGTGCCAGCAGTTACTCGCTTAGCGGGGGGGTCTACGAGCAGTACTTC
NA,NA,TRBV7-3,TRBJ2-7,CASSFGTNYEQYF,TGTGCCAGCTCCTTCGGGACCAACTACGAGCAGTACTTC
NA,NA,TRBV4-3,TRBJ2-3,CASSQDPTGTQYF,TGCGCCAGCAGCCAAGATCCTACTGGTACGCAGTATTTT
NA,NA,TRBV2,TRBJ1-5,CASSGIYQPQHF,TGTGCCAGCAGTGGCATTTATCAGCCCCAGCATTTT
NA,NA,TRBV18,TRBJ1-4,CASSIGINEKLFF,TGTGCCAGCTCAATTGGGATAAATGAAAAACTGTTTTTT
NA,NA,TRBV9,TRBJ2-3,CASSARLSRGQSTDTQYF,TGTGCCAGCAGCGCGCGTCTTTCCAGGGGCCAAAGCACAGATACGCAGTATTTT
NA,NA,TRBV7-3,TRBJ2-5,CASSSQETQYF,TGTGCCAGCAGCTCCCAAGAGACCCAGTACTTC
NA,NA,TRBV7-9,TRBJ2-1,CASSLVRGVPKNSYNEQFF,TGTGCCAGCAGCTTAGTTAGAGGGGTCCCAAAAAACTCCTACAATGAGCAGTTCTTC
NA,TRBD1,TRBV4-3,TRBJ2-6,CASSQGTGDSGANVLTF,TGCGCCAGCAGCCAAGGGACAGGCGACTCTGGGGCCAACGTCCTGACTTTC
NA,NA,TRBV12-3/TRBV12-4,TRBJ1-1,CASSLGIEAFF,TGTGCCAGCAGTTTAGGTATTGAAGCTTTCTTT
once,NA,TRBV19,TRBJ1-1,CASSISGSTEAFF,TGTGCCAGTAGTATTAGCGGATCGACTGAAGCTTTCTTT
NA,NA,TRBV7-9,TRBJ1-1,CASVLGPNTEAFF,TGTGCCAGCGTCCTGGGTCCCAACACTGAAGCTTTCTTT
NA,TRBD2,TRBV11-3,TRBJ2-5,CASSLGGGQETQYF,TGTGCCAGCAGCTTAGGCGGGGGACAAGAGACCCAGTACTTC
NA,NA,TRBV19,TRBJ1-2,CASSQDNYGYTF,TGTGCCAGTAGCCAGGATAACTATGGCTACACCTTC
few,NA,TRBV7-2,TRBJ1-5,CASSPRGGGSQPQHF,TGTGCCAGCAGCCCGAGAGGGGGGGGGTCTCAGCCCCAGCATTTT
NA,NA,TRBV19,TRBJ2-3,CASSPNRDTQYF,TGTGCCAGTAGCCCAAACAGGGATACGCAGTATTTT
NA,NA,TRBV5-4,TRBJ2-6,CASSSRQDAGANVLTF,TGTGCCAGCAGCTCGCGCCAGGATGCTGGGGCCAACGTCCTGACTTTC
NA,NA,TRBV11-2,TRBJ1-6,CASSRVIGANSPLHF,TGTGCCAGCAGCCGTGTAATAGGGGCGAATTCACCCCTCCACTTT
NA,TRBD1,TRBV18,TRBJ2-5,CASSQGVAGQVTQYF,TGTGCCAGCTCCCAGGGGGTAGCAGGCCAAGTGACCCAGTACTTC
NA,NA,TRBV28,TRBJ1-2,CASSQPRTEDGYTF,TGTGCCAGCAGCCAACCCCGGACAGAAGATGGCTACACCTTC
NA,NA,TRBV6-5,TRBJ1-4,CASRDPRRDEKLFF,TGTGCCAGCAGGGATCCCCGACGGGATGAAAAACTGTTTTTT
NA,TRBD1,TRBV7-9,TRBJ1-4,CASNPSGTGGQFNEKLFF,TGTGCCAGCAATCCCTCCGGGACAGGGGGTCAATTTAATGAAAAACTGTTTTTT
NA,TRBD1,TRBV9,TRBJ1-2,CASSVLSTGDSGYTF,TGTGCCAGCAGCGTTCTATCTACAGGGGACTCTGGCTACACCTTC
NA,TRBD2,TRBV4-3,TRBJ2-7,CASSQDVGGAYEQYF,TGCGCCAGCAGCCAAGACGTCGGGGGGGCCTACGAGCAGTACTTC
NA,NA,TRBV5-1,TRBJ2-3,CASSSGTLTDTQYF,TGCGCCAGCAGCTCCGGGACCCTCACAGATACGCAGTATTTT
NA,NA,TRBV5-1,TRBJ2-3,CASSPVSDTQYF,TGCGCCAGCAGTCCAGTCTCAGATACGCAGTATTTT
NA,NA,TRBV27,TRBJ1-3,CASSYRGVGNTIYF,TGTGCCAGCAGTTATAGGGGGGTCGGAAACACCATATATTTT
NA,NA,TRBV7-6,TRBJ1-1,CASSSRVNTEAFF,TGTGCCAGCAGCTCCAGGGTGAACACTGAAGCTTTCTTT
NA,TRBD2,TRBV29-1,TRBJ2-1,CSGLAGWNEQFF,TGCAGCGGACTAGCGGGGTGGAATGAGCAGTTCTTC
NA,NA,TRBV19,TRBJ2-3,CASNPPGEGAEDTQYF,TGTGCCAGTAACCCCCCAGGGGAGGGGGCGGAAGATACGCAGTATTTT